The T cell receptor (beta chain) under discussion was sequenced for a study of identifying expanded T cells in peripheral blood. Study outcomes and limitations: Across healthy donors, higher total template counts meant significantly greater two-week count variance.

With respect to this clone: Antigen: not known.

TCRdb keeps only in-frame clones here, not all; method: immunoSEQ multiplex PCR. This sample has about 58,000 clones; approximately 89% occur once, and the top ten carry around 3.3%. Material for sequencing was blood. This sequence originates from a person aged 18 to 75 in good health.

The CDR3 loop reads CASSSSWGQPRGNTIYF. CDR3 nucleotides: TGTGCCAGCAGCTCCTCGTGGGGACAACCTCGTGGAAACACCATATATTTT. The chain has TRBV5-5 and TRBJ1-3; a possible D gene is TRBD1 (6 bases). This CDR3 has 17 amino acids. The V and J ends lost 3 bases and 3 bases respectively, with 19 bases between them. CDR1 is SGHKS, CDR2 YYEKEE, per germline (reference sequence). Supplemented by reference TRBV5-5 and TRBJ1-3, the full variable domain reads DAGVTQSPTHLIKTRGQQVTLRCSPISGHKSVSWYQQVLGQGPQFIFQYYEKEERGRGNFPDRFSARQFPNYSSELNVNALLLGDSALYLCASSSSWGQPRGNTIYFGEGSWLTVV.